The entry that follows covers one T cell receptor (beta chain) sequence. Its antigen remains unknown. J was trimmed by 0 bases and V by 1 base; bases with no gene match: 10. The CDR3 has 18 residues. CDR1 SNHLY and CDR2 FYNNEI come from the germline V gene. This record belongs to a study of CD8+CD57+ T cells in acquired aplastic anemia. As for the study in general: DNA recovered from sorted CD4+ and CD8+ cells had a mean of around 3.2 ug. Study-level findings and limits: Levels of CD8+ Simpson's diversity were not significantly distinct in patients versus controls. Patients and controls were found to share roughly 31 CD8+ CDR3 sequences.

CD8+CD57+ cell expansion had been shown by flow cytometry in patients chosen for sequencing. Patients were treatment-naive when blood was sampled. Profiles of TCR beta VDJ and CDR3 were generated from a genomic DNA template. TCRdb redid the calling of the reads with MiXCR, one entry per CDR3 protein. The profile shows 150,000 to 200,000 distinct CDR3 sequences, 50% to 65% of them singletons. The rearrangement links TRBV2 to TRBJ2-7, with 9 bases identical to TRBD1. This clonotype was sampled from a human donor with aplastic anemia. Input material: sorted CD4+, CD8+, or CD8+CD57+ T cells (not recorded which) from PBMCs. The CDR3 sequence is CASSEGGGTGLASYEQYF. CDR3 nucleotides: TGTGCCAGCAGTGAAGGGGGGGGGACAGGGCTGGCCTCCTACGAGCAGTACTTC.